This TCR beta chain was sequenced during a study of cytomegalovirus exposure and HLA in healthy donors. Regarding the study as a whole: It was reported that the classifier diagnosed cytomegalovirus status with high specificity and sensitivity in both the original and validation cohorts. In a later analysis, TCR association rates varied by HLA locus: DRB1 most, HLA-C fewest. In a later analysis, common viral pathogens appeared linked to several of the most significant clusters.

With respect to this clone: Its antigen is not identified.

This PCR relied on a set of 60 Vbeta primers and 13 Jbeta primers. Per the original methods: As a later analysis found, there were approximately 80 million unique TCR beta chains, of which roughly 11 million were shared. Here immunoSEQ multiplex PCR was the method, and the copy in TCRdb shows in-frame clones only, minus some. The V and J calls and the clone size are those of that table, but D and trimming were determined from the DNA. The table has over 150,000 clones, roughly 78% seen once. The V segment lost 6 bases and the J segment 6 bases; nucleotides outside the gene matches: 18. Germline CDR1 reads ENHRY; CDR2 reads SYGVKD. This CDR3 is 17 amino acids long.

Sample: PBMCs. The receptor's source is a girl under 18 in good health and CMV-seropositive. The chain combines TRBV10-3 with TRBJ1-1; 8 positions match TRBD1. The CDR3 nucleotides read TGTGCCATCAGAGTTTTCGGGACAGGCCCAACGGGAGCTGAAGCTTTCTTT. Translating gives CAIRVFGTGPTGAEAFF.